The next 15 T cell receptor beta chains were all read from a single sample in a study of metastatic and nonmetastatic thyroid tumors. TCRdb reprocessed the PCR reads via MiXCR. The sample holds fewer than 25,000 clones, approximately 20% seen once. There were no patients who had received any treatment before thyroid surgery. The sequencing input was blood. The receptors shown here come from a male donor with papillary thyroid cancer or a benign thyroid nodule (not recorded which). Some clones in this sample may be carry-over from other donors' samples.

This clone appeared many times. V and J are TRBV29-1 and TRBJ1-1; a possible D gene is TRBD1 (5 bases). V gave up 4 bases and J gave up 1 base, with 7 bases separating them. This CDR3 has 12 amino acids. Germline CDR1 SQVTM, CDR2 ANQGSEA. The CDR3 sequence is CSVGGGNTEAFF. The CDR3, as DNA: TGCAGCGTTGGGGGGGGGAACACTGAAGCTTTCTTT.

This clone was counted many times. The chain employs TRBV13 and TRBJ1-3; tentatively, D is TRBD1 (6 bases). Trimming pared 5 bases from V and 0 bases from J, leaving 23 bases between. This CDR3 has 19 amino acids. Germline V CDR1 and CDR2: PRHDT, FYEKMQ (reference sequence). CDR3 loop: CASSPGATGILYSGNTIYF. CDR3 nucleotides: TGTGCCAGCAGCCCGGGGGCGACAGGTATACTATACTCTGGAAACACCATATATTTT. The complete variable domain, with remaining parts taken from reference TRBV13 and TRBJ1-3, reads AAGVIQSPRHLIKEKRETATLKCYPIPRHDTVYWYQQGPGQDPQFLISFYEKMQSDKGSIPDRFSAQQFSDYHSELNMSSLELGDSALYFCASSPGATGILYSGNTIYFGEGSWLTVV.

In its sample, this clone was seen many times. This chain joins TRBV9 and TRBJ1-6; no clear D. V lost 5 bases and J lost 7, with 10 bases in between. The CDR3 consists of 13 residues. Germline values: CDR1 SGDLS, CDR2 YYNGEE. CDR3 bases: TGTGCCAGCAGAGTGGGAATGAATTCACCCCTCCACTTT. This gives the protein CASRVGMNSPLHF.

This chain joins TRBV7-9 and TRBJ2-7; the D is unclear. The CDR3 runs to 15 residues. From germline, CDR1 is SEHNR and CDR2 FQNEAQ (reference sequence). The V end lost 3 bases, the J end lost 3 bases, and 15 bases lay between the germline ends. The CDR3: CASSFHRKSYYEQYF. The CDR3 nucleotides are TGTGCCAGCAGCTTTCACCGGAAGAGCTACTACGAGCAGTACTTC.

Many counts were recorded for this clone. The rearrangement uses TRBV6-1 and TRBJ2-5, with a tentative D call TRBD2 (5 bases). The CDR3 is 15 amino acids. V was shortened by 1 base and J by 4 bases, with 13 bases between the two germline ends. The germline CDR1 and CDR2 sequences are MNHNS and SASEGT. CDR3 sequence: CASSEERVGLETQYF. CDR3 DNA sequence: TGTGCCAGCAGTGAAGAGAGGGTAGGATTAGAGACCCAGTACTTC.

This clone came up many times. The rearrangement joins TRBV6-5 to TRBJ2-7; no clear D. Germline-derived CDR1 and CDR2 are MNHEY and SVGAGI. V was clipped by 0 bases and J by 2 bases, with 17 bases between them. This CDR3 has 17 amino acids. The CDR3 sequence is CASSYSLGQRGTYEQYF. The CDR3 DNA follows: TGTGCCAGCAGTTACTCGCTCGGCCAGCGAGGCACCTACGAGCAGTACTTC.

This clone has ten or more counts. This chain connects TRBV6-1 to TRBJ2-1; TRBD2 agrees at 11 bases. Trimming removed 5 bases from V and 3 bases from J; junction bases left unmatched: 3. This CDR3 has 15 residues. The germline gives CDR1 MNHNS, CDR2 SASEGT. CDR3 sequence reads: CASSYSGGGYNEQFF. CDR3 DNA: TGTGCCAGCAGTTATAGCGGGGGGGGCTACAATGAGCAGTTCTTC.

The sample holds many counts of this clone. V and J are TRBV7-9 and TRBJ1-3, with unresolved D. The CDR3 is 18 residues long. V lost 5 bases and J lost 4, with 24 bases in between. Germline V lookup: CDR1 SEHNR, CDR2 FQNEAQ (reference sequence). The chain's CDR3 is CASSPPRGLSAAGNTIYF. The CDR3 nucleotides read TGTGCCAGCAGCCCCCCACGCGGACTCTCGGCCGCGGGAAACACCATATATTTT.

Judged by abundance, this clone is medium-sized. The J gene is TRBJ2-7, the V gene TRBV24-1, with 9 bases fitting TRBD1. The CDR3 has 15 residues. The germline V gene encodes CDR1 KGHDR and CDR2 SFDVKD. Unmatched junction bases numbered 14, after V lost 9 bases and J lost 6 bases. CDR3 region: CATWLAGQGIGEQYF. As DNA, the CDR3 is TGTGCCACCTGGCTGGCGGGACAGGGAATTGGCGAGCAGTACTTC.

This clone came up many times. The DNA for the CDR3 is TGTGCCAGCAGCATGGGGGTGAGCTCCTACAATGAGCAGTTCTTC. Residues: CASSMGVSSYNEQFF. This chain joins TRBV7-3 and TRBJ2-1; D might be TRBD1 or TRBD2, each matching 5 bases. Trimming shortened V by 5 bases and J by 0 bases, and 11 bases separated the two germline ends. The V gene's germline CDR1 is SGHTA and CDR2 FQGTGA. The CDR3 consists of 15 residues. Full variable domain (remainder filled in from reference TRBV7-3 and TRBJ2-1): GAGVSQTPSNKVTEKGKYVELRCDPISGHTALYWYRQSLGQGPEFLIYFQGTGAADDSGLPNDRFFAVRPEGSVSTLKIQRTERGDSAVYLCASSMGVSSYNEQFFGPGTRLTVL.

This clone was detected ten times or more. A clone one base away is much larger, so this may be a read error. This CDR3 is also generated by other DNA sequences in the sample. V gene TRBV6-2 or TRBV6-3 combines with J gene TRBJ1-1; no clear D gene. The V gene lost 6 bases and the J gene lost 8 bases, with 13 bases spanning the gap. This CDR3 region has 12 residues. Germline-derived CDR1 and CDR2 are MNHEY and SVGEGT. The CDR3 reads CASRESVTEAFF. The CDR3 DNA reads TGTGCCAGCAGGGAGTCAGTCACCGAAGCTTTCTTT.

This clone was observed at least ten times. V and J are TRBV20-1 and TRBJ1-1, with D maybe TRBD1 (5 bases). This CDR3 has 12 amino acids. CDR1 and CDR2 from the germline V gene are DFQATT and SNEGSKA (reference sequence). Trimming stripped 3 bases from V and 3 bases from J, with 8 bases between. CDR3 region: CSARFRDTEAFF. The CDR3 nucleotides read TGCAGTGCTAGGTTCAGGGACACTGAAGCTTTCTTT.

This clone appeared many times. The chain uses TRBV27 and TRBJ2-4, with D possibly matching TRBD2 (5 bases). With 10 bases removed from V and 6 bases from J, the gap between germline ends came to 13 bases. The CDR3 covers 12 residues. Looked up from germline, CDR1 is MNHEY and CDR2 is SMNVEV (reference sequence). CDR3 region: CATKNEGNIQYF. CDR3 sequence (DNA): TGTGCCACCAAAAACGAGGGAAACATTCAGTACTTC.

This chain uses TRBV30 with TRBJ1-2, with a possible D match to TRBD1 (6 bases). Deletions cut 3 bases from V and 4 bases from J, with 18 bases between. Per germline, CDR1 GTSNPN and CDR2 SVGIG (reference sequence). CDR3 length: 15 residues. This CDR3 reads CAWRVRGARGYGYTF. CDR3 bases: TGTGCCTGGAGGGTCCGGGGGGCGCGCGGCTATGGCTACACCTTC.

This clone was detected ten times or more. CDR3 DNA sequence: TGTGCCAGTAGTATAAAGCGGGGGGTCTCCTACAATGAGCAGTTCTTC. It is translated as CASSIKRGVSYNEQFF. This rearrangement joins TRBV19 to TRBJ2-1, with TRBD2 identical over 9 bases. Germline V lookup: CDR1 LNHDA, CDR2 SQIVND (reference sequence). The CDR3 totals 16 residues. The V segment lost 2 bases and the J segment 0 bases; nucleotides outside the gene matches: 2.